This T cell receptor beta chain is drawn from a study of cytomegalovirus exposure and HLA in healthy donors. This clone appeared a single time. Its specificity is unknown. The donors (healthy individuals) were bone marrow donors. Findings of the study overall: A prior analysis recorded that most TCR beta V segments were productive about 87% or about 30% of the time.

Vbeta (60) and Jbeta (13) primers were used in the PCR. The repertoire was sequenced with immunoSEQ multiplex PCR; TCRdb's copy has only in-frame clones and lacks some. The repertoire includes around 210,000 clones, approximately 81% of them detected once, and 0.24% sits in the top ten. Trimming took 0 bases from V and 0 from J, leaving 11 bases between them. The CDR3 spans 17 residues. Germline values: CDR1 MGHRA, CDR2 YSYEKL. V and J are TRBV4-1 and TRBJ1-4, with D uncertain. The TCR comes from a girl aged 2 to 9 in good health and CMV-seronegative. Material for sequencing was PBMCs. For the CDR3, the DNA is TGCGCCAGCAGCCAAGAACGGGTCATTGCAACTAATGAAAAACTGTTTTTT. This gives the protein CASSQERVIATNEKLFF.